The text below deals with one TCR beta chain. This clonotype came up many times. It lacks a known antigen. Base qualities are not recorded, but no much larger clone differs from it by a single base. Libraries of naive CD8 T cells were built from anywhere between about 19,000 and 1,100,000 sorted cells, with 10%, 30% or 50% of the purified RNA used. On a BD FACSAria II, naive CD8 T cells were FACS-sorted as CD8+CD4-CCR7+CD45RA+ and collected into RLT Plus buffer. Around 11 TCR copies' worth of Jurkat RNA were spiked into roughly 17,000-1,100,000 naive CD8 T cell samples to test detection sensitivity. Enrichment of CD8 T cells was performed with RosetteSep CD8+ T Cell Enrichment Cocktail and Ficoll-Paque, after which ACK red cell lysis was carried out. These data belong to a study of molecular identifiers for immune sequencing clone quantification (dated by TCRdb to the late 2010s). About the investigation overall: For a replicate experiment, RNA from around 20,000 or 99,000 naive CD8 T cells was divided into five aliquots, of which four were sequenced. This methods study used CD8 T cells to benchmark TCR RNA copy counting and molecular-identifier clustering-based TCR repertoire sequencing (MIDCIRS). Overall study results and their limits: In CMV-specific effector cells, over 97% of molecules were held by clones above 20 RNA copies, whereas under 1% of molecules were held by such clones in naive cells. Spiked-in Jurkat TCR RNA equivalent to a single cell was reported to be detectable even among one million naive CD8 T cells. When barcode sub-clustering was left out, chimeric consensus sequences inflated TCR diversity, with chimeras reaching as high as 47%. Modeling indicated about 3.1 TCR RNA copies recovered per cell, compared with about 10 by digital PCR, which implies a capture efficiency of around 31%. Highly expanded clone sizes could be underestimated if identical TCR molecules share a barcode. The naive libraries included spiked-in Jurkat TCR RNA (roughly eleven copies' worth), and this Jurkat TCR RNA is not part of the donor repertoire.

Libraries were constructed by PCR. Sequencer: NextSeq 500. Bulk TCR libraries were prepared as previously described, using TCR primers listed in Table S5. The Qiagen AllPrep DNA/RNA kit was used to purify total RNA. Before analysis, reads from multiple sequencing runs of the same library were pooled. Processing in the source paper ran as follows. Reads were retained only if their TCR constant sequence matched exactly, and those retained reads were trimmed to 150 nt and grouped according to their 12-nt molecular barcodes. Reads within each barcode group were sub-clustered using a 15% Levenshtein threshold, and quality-weighted consensus sequences were constructed for each RNA molecule. Non-functional sequences were excluded, and lower-count sequences lying one edit away from another sequence were also excluded. On the basis of fitting two negative binomial distributions, barcode sub-clusters with fewer than 20% of the maximum read count were discarded. TCRdb reran the public reads through fastp at Q25 and MiXCR, keeping productive beta chains. One record per CDR3 amino acid sequence lists the most common genes and DNA. What appears here as the V and J calls and clone size reflects TCRdb's work, not the paper's. This sample gives about 510,000 distinct CDR3 sequences in total; under 30% of them show up just once. The top ten clones comprise just over 0.75% of the sample.

CDR3 length: 12 amino acids, cysteine to phenylalanine. Left in the record is the CDR3 DNA by itself, 36 bases read in frame from the first base. CDR1 and CDR2 were assigned from the germline V gene (reference sequence) as SEHNR and FQNEAQ. A distance of 6 bases separates the germline ends of V and J, which lose 1 base and 9 bases respectively. The TCR was taken from a human donor in good health. Some libraries in this study had Jurkat cell RNA spiked in. The sample was naive CD8+ T cells from blood, with Jurkat cell RNA spiked in. The cell subset or site label of this sample denotes: FACS-sorted CD8+CD4-CCR7+CD45RA+ naive T cells. The sequence is built from TRBV7-9 and TRBJ2-2; a confident D gene designation cannot be given. For the CDR3, the sequence is CASSLEVRELFF. Read as DNA, the sequence is TGTGCCAGCAGCTTAGAGGTCCGGGAGCTGTTTTTT.